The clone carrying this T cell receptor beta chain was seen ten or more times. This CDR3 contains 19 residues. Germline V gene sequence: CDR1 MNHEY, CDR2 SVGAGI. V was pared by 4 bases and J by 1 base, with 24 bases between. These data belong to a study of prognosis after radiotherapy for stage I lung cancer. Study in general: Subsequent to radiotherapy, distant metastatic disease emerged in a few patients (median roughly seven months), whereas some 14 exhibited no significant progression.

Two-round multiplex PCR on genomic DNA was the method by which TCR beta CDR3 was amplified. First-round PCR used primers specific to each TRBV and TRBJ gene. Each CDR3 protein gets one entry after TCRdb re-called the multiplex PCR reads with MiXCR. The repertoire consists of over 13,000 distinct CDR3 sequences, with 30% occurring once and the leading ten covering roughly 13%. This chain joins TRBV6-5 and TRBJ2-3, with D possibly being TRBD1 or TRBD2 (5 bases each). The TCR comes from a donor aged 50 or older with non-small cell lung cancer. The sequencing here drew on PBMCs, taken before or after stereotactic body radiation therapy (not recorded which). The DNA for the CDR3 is TGTGCCAGCAGTTCTAATCACCCGGACCCGGGGCTCCGCACAGATACGCAGTATTTT. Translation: CASSSNHPDPGLRTDTQYF.